The rows below give T cell receptor beta chains drawn from one sample of a study of read filtering for tumor transcriptome and immune sequencing. TCRdb analysed the reads with MiXCR anew, one entry per CDR3 protein. Of about 130,000 distinct CDR3 sequences in the sample, 10% to 15% were seen once. Sample: a population of CD138-negative cells sorted from bone marrow. These receptors all come from a donor aged 40 or over with multiple myeloma. The conserved cysteine and the conserved F or W are not part of the CDR3 here.

v_gene,j_gene,CDR3aa
TRBV6-2/TRBV6-3,TRBJ2-1,ASSKTGTRYNEQF
TRBV28,TRBJ2-3,ASSLDTDTQY
TRBV5-1,TRBJ1-1,ASRNGQNMNTEAF
TRBV20-1,TRBJ1-2,SAEDRSNYGYT
TRBV11-2,TRBJ2-5,ASSLRGGTETQY
TRBV28,TRBJ1-5,ASSFNQGGGNQPQH
TRBV6-2/TRBV6-3,TRBJ1-2,ASSYSAGLLT
TRBV27,TRBJ2-1,ASSLRGTGFNEQF
TRBV19,TRBJ2-2,ASSPQGDTGELF
TRBV6-5,TRBJ2-1,ASSPGAYNEQF
TRBV6-6,TRBJ1-1,ASSSPGQGAAAEAF
TRBV7-9,TRBJ2-5,ASSSREYQETQY
TRBV28,TRBJ2-5,ASGPPTGEETQY
TRBV6-5,TRBJ1-1,ASSYTRDIVTEAF
TRBV5-1,TRBJ2-1,ASGPGQGPYNEQF
TRBV12-3/TRBV12-4,TRBJ1-1,ASTYSFLNTEAF
TRBV24-1,TRBJ2-2,ATSTPNTGELF
TRBV10-3,TRBJ2-5,AISEGLAVRETQY
TRBV7-2,TRBJ1-2,ASSLLVVVGNYGYT
TRBV28,TRBJ2-7,ASSSGATSYEQY
TRBV11-2,TRBJ2-7,ASSPGTVAYEQY
TRBV19,TRBJ1-3,ASTRRGQGSGNTIY
TRBV28,TRBJ1-5,ASSLDTGHQPQH
TRBV25-1,TRBJ1-1,ASWDGEAF
TRBV30,TRBJ2-3,AWKPGQGGSDTQY
TRBV7-2,TRBJ1-1,ASSLGRFRGITEAF
TRBV18,TRBJ1-2,ASSPSADYGYT
TRBV3-1,TRBJ1-5,ASGQDGRQPQH
TRBV5-5,TRBJ1-1,ASSLESARRAF
TRBV12-3/TRBV12-4,TRBJ2-2,ASSSGDRASGELF
TRBV6-6,TRBJ2-3,ASSSQGTGYTDTQY
TRBV5-1,TRBJ2-3,ASSQRADTQY
TRBV5-1,TRBJ2-7,ASSLSLEGYEQY
TRBV20-1,TRBJ2-3,SVRAGGADTQY
TRBV28,TRBJ2-7,ASSLVKGTEQY